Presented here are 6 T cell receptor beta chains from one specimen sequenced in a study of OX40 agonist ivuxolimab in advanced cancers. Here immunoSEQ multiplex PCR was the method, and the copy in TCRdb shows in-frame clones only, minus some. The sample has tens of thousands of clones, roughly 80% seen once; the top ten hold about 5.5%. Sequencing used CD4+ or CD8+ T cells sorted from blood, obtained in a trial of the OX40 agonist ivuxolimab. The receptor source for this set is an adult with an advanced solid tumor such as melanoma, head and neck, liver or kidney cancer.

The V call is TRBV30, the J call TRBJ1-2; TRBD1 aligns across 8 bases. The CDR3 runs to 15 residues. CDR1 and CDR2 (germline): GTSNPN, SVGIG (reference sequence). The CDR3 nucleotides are TGTGCTCGAAACTCCCAGGGGGCGGGGAACTATGGCTACACCTTC. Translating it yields CARNSQGAGNYGYTF. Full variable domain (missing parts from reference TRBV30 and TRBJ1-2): SQTIHQWPATLVQPVGSPLSLECTVEGTSNPNLYWYRQAAGRGLQLLFYSVGIGQISSEVPQNLSASRPQDRQFILSSKKLLLSDSGFYLCARNSQGAGNYGYTFGSGTRLTVV.

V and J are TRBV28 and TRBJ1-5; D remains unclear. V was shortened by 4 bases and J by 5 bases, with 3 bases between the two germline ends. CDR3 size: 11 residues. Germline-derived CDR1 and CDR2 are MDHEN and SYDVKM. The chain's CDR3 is CASSSYQPQHF. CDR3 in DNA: TGTGCCAGCAGTTCCTATCAGCCCCAGCATTTT.

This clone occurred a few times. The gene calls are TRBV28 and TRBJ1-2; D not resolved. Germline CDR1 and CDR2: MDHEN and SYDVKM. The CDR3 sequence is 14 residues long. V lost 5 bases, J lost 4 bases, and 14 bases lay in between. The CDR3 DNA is TGTGCCAGCAGTCCCCGGGGAGGCTTCTATGGCTACACCTTC. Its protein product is CASSPRGGFYGYTF.

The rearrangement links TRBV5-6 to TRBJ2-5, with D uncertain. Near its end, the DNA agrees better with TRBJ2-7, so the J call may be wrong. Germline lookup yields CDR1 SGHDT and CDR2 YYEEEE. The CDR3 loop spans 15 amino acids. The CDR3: CASSPIWLVDDEQYF. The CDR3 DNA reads TGTGCCAGCAGCCCGATATGGCTAGTTGACGACGAGCAGTACTTC.

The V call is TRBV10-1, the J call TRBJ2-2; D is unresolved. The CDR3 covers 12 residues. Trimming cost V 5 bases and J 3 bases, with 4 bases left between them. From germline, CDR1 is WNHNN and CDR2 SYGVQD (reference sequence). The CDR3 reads CASSRYTGELFF. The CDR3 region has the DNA TGCGCCAGCAGTAGGTACACCGGGGAGCTGTTTTTT.

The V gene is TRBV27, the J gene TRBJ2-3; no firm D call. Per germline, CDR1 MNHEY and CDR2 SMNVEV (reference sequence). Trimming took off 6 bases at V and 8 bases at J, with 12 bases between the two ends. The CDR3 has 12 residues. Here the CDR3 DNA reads TGTGCCAGCAGAACTTTGGGATCTACGCAGTATTTT. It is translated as CASRTLGSTQYF.